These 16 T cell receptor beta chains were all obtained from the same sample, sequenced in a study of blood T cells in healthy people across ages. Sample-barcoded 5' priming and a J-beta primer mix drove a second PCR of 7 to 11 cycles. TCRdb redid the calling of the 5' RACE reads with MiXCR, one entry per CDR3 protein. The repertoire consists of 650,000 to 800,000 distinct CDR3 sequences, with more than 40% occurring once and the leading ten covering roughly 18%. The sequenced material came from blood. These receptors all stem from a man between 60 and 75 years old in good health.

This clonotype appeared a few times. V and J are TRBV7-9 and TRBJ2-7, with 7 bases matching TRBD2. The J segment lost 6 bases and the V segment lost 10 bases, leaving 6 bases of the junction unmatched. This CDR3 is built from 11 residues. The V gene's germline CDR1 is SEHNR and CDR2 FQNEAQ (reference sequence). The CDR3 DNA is TGTGCCATAACCTCGGGGGGCGAGCAGTACTTC. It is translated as CAITSGGEQYF.

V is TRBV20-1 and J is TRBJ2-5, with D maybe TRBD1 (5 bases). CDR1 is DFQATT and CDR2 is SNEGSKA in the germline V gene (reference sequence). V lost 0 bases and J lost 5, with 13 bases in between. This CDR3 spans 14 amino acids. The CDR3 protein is CSARDKGMKETQYF. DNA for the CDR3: TGCAGTGCTAGAGATAAGGGGATGAAGGAGACCCAGTACTTC.

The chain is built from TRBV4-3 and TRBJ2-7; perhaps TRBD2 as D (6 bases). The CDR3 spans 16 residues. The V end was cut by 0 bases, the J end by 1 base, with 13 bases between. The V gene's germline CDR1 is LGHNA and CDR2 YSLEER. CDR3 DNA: TGCGCCAGCAGCCAAGATCGGGCAGGGAGGTCCTACGAGCAGTACTTC. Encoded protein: CASSQDRAGRSYEQYF.

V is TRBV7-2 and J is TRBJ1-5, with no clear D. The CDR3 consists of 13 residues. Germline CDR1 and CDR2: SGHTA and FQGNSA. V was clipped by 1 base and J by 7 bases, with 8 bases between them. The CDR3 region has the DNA TGTGCCAGCAGCTTAGAATATCGGCAGCCCCAGCATTTT. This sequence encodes CASSLEYRQPQHF.

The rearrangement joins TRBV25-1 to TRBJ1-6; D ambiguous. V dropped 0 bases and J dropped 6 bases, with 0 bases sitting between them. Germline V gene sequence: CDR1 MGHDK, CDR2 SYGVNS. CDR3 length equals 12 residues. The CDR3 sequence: CASSEYNSPLHF. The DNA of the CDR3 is TGTGCCAGCAGTGAATATAATTCACCCCTCCACTTT. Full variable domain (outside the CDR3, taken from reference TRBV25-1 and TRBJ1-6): EADIYQTPRYLVIGTGKKITLECSQTMGHDKMYWYQQDPGMELHLIHYSYGVNSTEKGDLSSESTVSRIRTEHFPLTLESARPSHTSQYLCASSEYNSPLHFGNGTRLTVT.

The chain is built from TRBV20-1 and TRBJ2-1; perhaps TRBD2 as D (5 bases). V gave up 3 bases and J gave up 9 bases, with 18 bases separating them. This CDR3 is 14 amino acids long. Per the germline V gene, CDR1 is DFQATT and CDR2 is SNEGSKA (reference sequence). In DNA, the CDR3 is TGCAGTGCTAGTGCCTCGGTACTAGACGGTGAGCAGTTCTTC. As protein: CSASASVLDGEQFF.

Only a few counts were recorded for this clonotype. CDR3 amino acids: CASSLTSGEAFF. Written as DNA, the CDR3 is TGTGCCAGCAGCTTAACGTCTGGTGAAGCTTTCTTT. V is TRBV7-2 and J is TRBJ1-1; no reliable D call. The length of the CDR3 is 12 residues. CDR1 and CDR2 from the germline V gene are SGHTA and FQGNSA. Trimming cost V 2 bases and J 7 bases, with 8 bases left between them.

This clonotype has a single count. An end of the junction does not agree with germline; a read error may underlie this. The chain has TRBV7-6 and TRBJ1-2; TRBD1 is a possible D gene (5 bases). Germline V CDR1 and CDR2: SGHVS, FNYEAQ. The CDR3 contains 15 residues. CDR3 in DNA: TGTGCCAGCAGCTTAGTTGCAGGGAAAAGTAGTGGCTGCACCTTC. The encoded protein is CASSLVAGKSSGCTF.

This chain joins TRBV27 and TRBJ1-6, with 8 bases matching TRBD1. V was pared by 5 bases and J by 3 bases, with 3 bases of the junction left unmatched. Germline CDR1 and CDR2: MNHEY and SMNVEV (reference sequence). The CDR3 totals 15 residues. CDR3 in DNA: TGTGCCAGCAGTACAGACAGGGGCTATAATTCACCCCTCCACTTT. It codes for CASSTDRGYNSPLHF.

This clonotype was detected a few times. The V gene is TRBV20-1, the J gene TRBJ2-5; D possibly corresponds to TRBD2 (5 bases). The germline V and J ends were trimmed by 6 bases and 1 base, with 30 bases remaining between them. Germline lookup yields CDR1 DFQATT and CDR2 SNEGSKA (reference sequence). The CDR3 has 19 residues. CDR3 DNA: TGCAGTGCCCCCCCCTCGGGATTATCAAACCCAATAATCCAAGAGACCCAGTACTTC. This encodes CSAPPSGLSNPIIQETQYF.

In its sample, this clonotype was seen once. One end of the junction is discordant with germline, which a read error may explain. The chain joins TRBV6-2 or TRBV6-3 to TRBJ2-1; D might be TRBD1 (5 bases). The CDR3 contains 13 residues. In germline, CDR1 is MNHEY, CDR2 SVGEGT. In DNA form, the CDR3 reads TGTGCCAGCAAACAGGTAGTATACAACGAGCAGTTCTTC. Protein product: CASKQVVYNEQFF.

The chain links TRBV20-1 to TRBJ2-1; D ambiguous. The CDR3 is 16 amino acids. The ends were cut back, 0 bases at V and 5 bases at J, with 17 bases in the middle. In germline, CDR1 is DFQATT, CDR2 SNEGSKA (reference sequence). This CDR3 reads CSAREFRKAYHNEQFF. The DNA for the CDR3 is TGCAGTGCTAGAGAATTCCGCAAGGCATATCACAATGAGCAGTTCTTC.

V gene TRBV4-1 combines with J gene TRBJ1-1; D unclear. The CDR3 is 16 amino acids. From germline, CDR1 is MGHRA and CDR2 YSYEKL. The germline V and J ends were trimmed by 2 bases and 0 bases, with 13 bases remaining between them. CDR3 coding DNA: TGCGCCAGCAGCCAACCGGACCTGGTCTTGAACACTGAAGCTTTCTTT. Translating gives CASSQPDLVLNTEAFF.

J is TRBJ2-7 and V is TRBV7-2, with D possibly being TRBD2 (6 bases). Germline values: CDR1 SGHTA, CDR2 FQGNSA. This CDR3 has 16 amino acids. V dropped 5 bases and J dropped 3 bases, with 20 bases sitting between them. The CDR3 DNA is TGTGCCAGCAGCCCCACTAGGGAGCGGGCTCTCTACGAGCAGTACTTC. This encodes CASSPTRERALYEQYF. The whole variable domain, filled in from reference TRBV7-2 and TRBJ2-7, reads GAGVSQSPSNKVTEKGKDVELRCDPISGHTALYWYRQSLGQGLEFLIYFQGNSAPDKSGLPSDRFSAERTGGSVSTLTIQRTQQEDSAVYLCASSPTRERALYEQYFGPGTRLTVT.

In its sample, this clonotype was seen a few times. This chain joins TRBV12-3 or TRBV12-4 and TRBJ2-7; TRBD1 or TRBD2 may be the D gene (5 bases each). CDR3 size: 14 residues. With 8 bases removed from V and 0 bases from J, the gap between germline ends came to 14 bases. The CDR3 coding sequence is TGTGCCAGCTACAGAGGGACGGTCTCCTACGAGCAGTACTTC. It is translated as CASYRGTVSYEQYF.

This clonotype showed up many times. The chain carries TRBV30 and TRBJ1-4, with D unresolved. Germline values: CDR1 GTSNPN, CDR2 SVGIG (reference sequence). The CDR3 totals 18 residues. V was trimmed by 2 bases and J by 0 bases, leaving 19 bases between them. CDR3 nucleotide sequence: TGTGCCTGGAGTTTACCCGGGCTAGCCAGTGCAACTAATGAAAAACTGTTTTTT. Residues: CAWSLPGLASATNEKLFF.